This T cell receptor beta chain was retrieved from a study of cytomegalovirus exposure and HLA in healthy donors. Concerning this clone itself: The antigen remains undetermined.

Study-wide points: Certain indistinguishable V segments, among them TRBV6-2 and TRBV6-3, were excluded. HLA-A and HLA-B allele assignments for most subjects were reportedly predicted accurately using TCR beta sequences.

13 Jbeta primers and 60 Vbeta primers were used for the PCR. Here immunoSEQ multiplex PCR was the method, and the copy in TCRdb shows in-frame clones only, minus some. This sample carries fewer than 250,000 clones, about 87% of them seen once, and the ten largest clones take roughly 1.3%. This CDR3 is 14 amino acids long. V was cut by 4 bases and J by 0 bases, with 4 bases left in between. Per germline, CDR1 SNHLY and CDR2 FYNNEI. Material for sequencing was PBMCs. V and J are TRBV2 and TRBJ2-6; D is undetermined. This clonotype was obtained from a young man in good health and CMV-seronegative. The CDR3 DNA follows: TGTGCCAGCAGTGTCTCCTCTGGGGCCAACGTCCTGACTTTC. This translates into CASSVSSGANVLTF.